This is a list of T cell receptor beta chains from one sample in a study of tumor-infiltrating lymphocytes in primary liver carcinoma. TCRdb processed the multiplex PCR reads anew with MiXCR; each CDR3 protein has one entry. The sample holds 310,000 or so distinct CDR3 sequences, almost 60% seen once. The source material was peripheral blood. The receptors stem from a woman aged 25 to 39 with primary liver carcinoma and hepatitis B virus infection. Each CDR3 is given without its conserved first and last residue.

TRBV6-1	TRBJ1-2	ASSEKTGATVYDYT
TRBV11-2	TRBJ2-1	ATSLETGGISRQF
TRBV24-1	TRBJ2-3	ATSEGEWKDTQY
TRBV6-5	TRBJ2-6	ANRLSPEQGIVSGANVLT
TRBV9	TRBJ2-3	ASSVVGSSRTGTQY
TRBV7-9	TRBJ1-2	ASSSPYRGHYGYT
TRBV7-9	TRBJ1-1	VSSLGTEAF
TRBV11-1	TRBJ2-5	ASSRLGGGPKTQY
TRBV12-3/TRBV12-4	TRBJ1-2	ASSYRGSNYGYT
TRBV4-3	TRBJ2-7	ASSQVGESEQY
TRBV6-2/TRBV6-3	TRBJ2-7	VSGGGEATYEQY
TRBV11-2	TRBJ1-1	ASSSAPDRHTILFTEAF
TRBV7-8	TRBJ2-7	ASRSTGTISSYEQY
TRBV5-5	TRBJ2-1	ASSLLGTSGSALRGEQF
TRBV4-2	TRBJ2-3	ASSRSGPECTDTQY
TRBV12-3/TRBV12-4	TRBJ2-1	ATRGSGTNNEQF
TRBV4-1	TRBJ2-5	ASSQRQFQETQY
TRBV6-2/TRBV6-3	TRBJ2-2	ASSTSDAGELF
TRBV29-1	TRBJ2-1	SGSDGVSYNEQF
TRBV4-2	TRBJ2-4	ASSLDATDQNIQY
TRBV4-2	TRBJ2-7	ASSQSVRQQIYEQY
TRBV4-3	TRBJ2-1	ASSQGMRGNEQF
TRBV6-6	TRBJ1-5	ATRTLNQPQH
TRBV11-2	TRBJ2-1	ASSLTSGSIYEQF
TRBV29-1	TRBJ1-1	SATPRGLNTEAF
TRBV2	TRBJ1-2	ASSESQKYNYGYT
TRBV28	TRBJ2-4	ASSLTWAQNIQY
TRBV11-2	TRBJ2-2	ASSFLGTGHGELF
TRBV11-2	TRBJ1-1	AGNLATGIQAF
TRBV7-9	TRBJ2-7	ASSQEAYEQY